The source of this T cell receptor beta chain is a study of blood T cells in healthy people across ages. Points from the study as a whole: Long-lived and aged donors differed, with more naive CD4+ cells and higher diversity in the long-lived. Estimates of total diversity, which came from one million sequenced T cells, were considered to be underestimates.

Through a sample-barcoded 5' primer and a J-beta primer mix, a second PCR was run for roughly 7 to 11 cycles. TCRdb fed the 5' RACE reads into MiXCR, producing one record per CDR3 protein. Of around 620,000 distinct CDR3 sequences listed, roughly a quarter are singletons. The CDR3 loop spans 14 amino acids. CDR1 and CDR2 from the germline V gene are SGHRS and YFSETQ. Trimming removed 4 bases at V and 8 bases at J, with 16 bases between. In this sample, this clonotype turned up a few times. Its specificity is not known. The TCR originated in a woman between 65 and 79 years old in good health. The sample was blood. V is TRBV5-1 and J is TRBJ2-4, with a possible D match to TRBD1 (6 bases). The CDR3 DNA reads TGCGCCAGCAGCCGTGGGGGACACATGGACATTCAGTACTTC. Its protein is CASSRGGHMDIQYF.